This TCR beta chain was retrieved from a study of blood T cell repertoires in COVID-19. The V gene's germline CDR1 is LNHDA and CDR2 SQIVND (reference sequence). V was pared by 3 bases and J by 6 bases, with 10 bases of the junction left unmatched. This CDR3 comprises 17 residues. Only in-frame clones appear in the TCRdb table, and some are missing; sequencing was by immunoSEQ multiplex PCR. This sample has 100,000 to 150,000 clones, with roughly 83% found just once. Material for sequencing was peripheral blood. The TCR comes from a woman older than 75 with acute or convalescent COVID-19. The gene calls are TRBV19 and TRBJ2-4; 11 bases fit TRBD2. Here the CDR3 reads CASSIYGIAGGRNIQYF. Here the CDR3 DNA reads TGTGCCAGTAGTATCTACGGGATAGCGGGGGGGCGAAACATTCAGTACTTC.